Presented here are 9 T cell receptor beta chains from one specimen sequenced in a study of blood T cell repertoires in COVID-19. The table came from immunoSEQ multiplex PCR; TCRdb's copy has only in-frame clones and leaves some out. The sample lists about 20,000 clones, 70% to 90% occurring once. Sequencing was performed on peripheral blood. These receptors originate from a human donor in a cohort sampled during active COVID-19.

The V and J genes are TRBV4-2 and TRBJ1-5; TRBD1 is a possible D gene (5 bases). This CDR3 has 15 residues. Between the trimmed V and J ends, which lost 0 bases and 9 bases, there was a span of 15 bases. Germline lookup yields CDR1 LGHNA and CDR2 YNFKEQ. For the CDR3, the DNA is TGTGCCAGCAGCCAAGATTTGGGGCGGGAAGGGCCCCAGCATTTT. This sequence encodes CASSQDLGREGPQHF.

The chain recombines TRBV4-1 with TRBJ2-1; no firm D call. This CDR3 has 15 residues. Germline V gene lookup returns CDR1 MGHRA and CDR2 YSYEKL. The V and J ends lost 2 bases and 1 base respectively, with 9 bases between them. Written as DNA, the CDR3 is TGCGCCAGCAGCCAACTGAGTTTGTCCTACAATGAGCAGTTCTTC. This gives the protein CASSQLSLSYNEQFF.

V gene TRBV27 combines with J gene TRBJ2-5; TRBD2 aligns across 7 bases. CDR1 and CDR2 (germline): MNHEY, SMNVEV (reference sequence). The CDR3 runs 22 residues. After removal of 5 bases from V and 4 bases from J, the junction contained 31 bases not matched to a gene. CDR3 region: CASSRRSGLLNSTHSRLETQYF. For the CDR3, the DNA is TGTGCCAGCAGTCGACGTAGCGGGCTCCTCAACTCAACCCATTCAAGGTTAGAGACCCAGTACTTC.

This chain connects TRBV28 to TRBJ1-6; possibly TRBD1 for D (6 bases). The length of the CDR3 is 16 residues. The germline gives CDR1 MDHEN, CDR2 SYDVKM. Trimming shortened V by 5 bases and J by 8 bases, and 19 bases separated the two germline ends. CDR3 residues: CASSMTQGIRDSPLHF. The CDR3 coding sequence is TGTGCCAGCAGTATGACTCAGGGGATCCGGGATTCACCCCTCCACTTT.

This clone was counted a few times. CDR3 DNA: TGTGCCATCAAAACTGTTACAGATACGCAGTATTTT. It encodes CAIKTVTDTQYF. This sequence joins TRBV10-3 and TRBJ2-3; D gene ambiguous. This CDR3 is built from 12 residues. Germline V CDR1 and CDR2: ENHRY, SYGVKD. The V and J ends lost 7 bases and 3 bases respectively, with 8 bases between them.

The chain recombines TRBV4-1 with TRBJ2-2; weak D call: TRBD2 (7 bases). Germline loops: CDR1 MGHRA, CDR2 YSYEKL. This CDR3 is built from 17 residues. Trimming removed 4 bases at V and 3 bases at J, with 18 bases between. As DNA, the CDR3 is TGCGCCAGCAGCCCCGGGGGGACACGGCACGACACCGGGGAGCTGTTTTTT. This gives the protein CASSPGGTRHDTGELFF.

The rearrangement joins TRBV15 to TRBJ2-5; D remains ambiguous. From germline, CDR1 is LNHNV and CDR2 YYDKDF (reference sequence). The CDR3 has 15 amino acids. V lost 0 bases and J lost 4, with 12 bases in between. The CDR3 DNA is TGTGCCACCAGCAGAGATCTCGACACCCCAGAGACCCAGTACTTC. Translating it yields CATSRDLDTPETQYF. The whole variable domain, remainder taken from reference TRBV15 and TRBJ2-5, is DAMVIQNPRYQVTQFGKPVTLSCSQTLNHNVMYWYQQKSSQAPKLLFHYYDKDFNNEADTPDNFQSRRPNTSFCFLDIRSPGLGDTAMYLCATSRDLDTPETQYFGPGTRLLVL.

The CDR3 reads CASSPRSSYEQYF. In nucleotides, the CDR3 is TGTGCCAGCAGTCCCCGGAGCTCCTACGAGCAGTACTTC. The chain employs TRBV12-3 or TRBV12-4 and TRBJ2-7; D call uncertain. The CDR3 is 13 residues long. Trimming removed 5 bases at V and 0 bases at J, with 8 bases between.

The chain recombines TRBV19 with TRBJ1-5; D unresolved. This CDR3 region has 13 residues. V lost 2 bases to trimming and J lost 3 bases, with 5 bases between them. CDR1 and CDR2 (germline): LNHDA, SQIVND (reference sequence). The CDR3 sequence: CASSISSNQPQHF. The CDR3 nucleotides read TGTGCCAGTAGTATATCCTCCAATCAGCCCCAGCATTTT.